Many counts were recorded for the clone carrying this T cell receptor (beta chain). The entry originates in a study of identical twins. TCRdb redid the calling of the 5' RACE reads with MiXCR, one entry per CDR3 protein. The sample lists around 370,000 distinct CDR3 sequences, approximately 8.7% occurring once. Trimming at V came to 6 bases and at J to 4 bases, leaving 11 bases not matched to a gene. The length of the CDR3 is 15 residues. This TCR was recovered from a woman aged 50 to 60 in good health. The sequencing input was naive T cells sorted from blood. The V gene is TRBV12-3 or TRBV12-4, the J gene TRBJ1-2, with TRBD1 matching 7 bases. DNA for the CDR3: TGTGCCAGCAGCCAACAGGGGATCTGGGCCTATGGCTACACCTTC. This sequence encodes CASSQQGIWAYGYTF.